A selection of T cell receptor beta chains follows, all from one sample in a study of T cell responses to AZD1222 COVID-19 vaccine. This table comes from immunoSEQ multiplex PCR, and its TCRdb copy is limited to in-frame clones, with some not included. The sample lists approximately 72,000 clones; roughly 87% were seen once. Specimen: peripheral blood, collected 28 days after the second AZD1222 dose. The source is an adult who received the AZD1222 COVID-19 vaccine. Both conserved end residues are part of each CDR3. D genes are given only for firm matches.

d_call,j_call,v_call,cdr3_aa,cdr3_nt
NA,TRBJ2-3,TRBV10-1,CASSESLDTQYF,TGCGCCAGCAGTGAGTCGTTGGATACGCAGTATTTT
NA,TRBJ2-1,TRBV20-1,CSASRDNEQFF,TGCAGTGCTAGTAGGGACAATGAGCAGTTCTTC
TRBD1,TRBJ2-7,TRBV6-5,CASSYRDRGSYEQYF,TGTGCCAGCAGTTACCGGGACAGGGGATCCTACGAGCAGTACTTC
NA,TRBJ1-2,TRBV5-1,CASSLDLGTTYGYTF,TGCGCCAGCAGCTTGGACTTAGGGACCACCTATGGCTACACCTTC
TRBD1,TRBJ2-5,TRBV28,CASSPPGQGDGTQYF,TGTGCCAGCAGTCCCCCAGGGCAGGGGGACGGGACCCAGTACTTC
TRBD2,TRBJ2-7,TRBV2,CASSDSGTYEQYF,TGTGCCAGCAGCGATAGCGGGACCTACGAGCAGTACTTC
NA,TRBJ2-7,TRBV11-3,CASSQEYSYEQYF,TGTGCCAGCAGCCAAGAATACTCCTACGAGCAGTACTTC
NA,TRBJ2-6,TRBV19,CASSIGQAGANVLTF,TGTGCCAGTAGTATAGGCCAGGCTGGGGCCAACGTCCTGACTTTC
TRBD1,TRBJ2-7,TRBV28,CASSLGTGVPYEQYF,TGTGCCAGCAGTTTAGGGACAGGGGTACCCTACGAGCAGTACTTC
NA,TRBJ1-1,TRBV25-1,CASTSTGRNTEAFF,TGTGCCAGCACTTCGACAGGTCGTAACACTGAAGCTTTCTTT